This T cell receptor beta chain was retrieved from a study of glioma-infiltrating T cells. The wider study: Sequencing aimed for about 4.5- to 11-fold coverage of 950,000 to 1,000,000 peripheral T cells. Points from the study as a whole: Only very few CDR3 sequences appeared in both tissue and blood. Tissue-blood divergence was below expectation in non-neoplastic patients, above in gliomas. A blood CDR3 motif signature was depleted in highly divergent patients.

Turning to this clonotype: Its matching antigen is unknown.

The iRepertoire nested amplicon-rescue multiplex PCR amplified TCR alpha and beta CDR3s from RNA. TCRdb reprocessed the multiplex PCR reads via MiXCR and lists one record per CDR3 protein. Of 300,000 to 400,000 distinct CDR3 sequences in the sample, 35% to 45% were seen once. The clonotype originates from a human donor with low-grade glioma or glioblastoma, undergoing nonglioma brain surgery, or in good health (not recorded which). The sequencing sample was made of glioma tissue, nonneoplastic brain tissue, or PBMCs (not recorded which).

The CDR3 nucleotides read TGTGCCACCAGCAGAGATGCCGCCGCGGGGGGCTACACCTTC. Its translation: CATSRDAAAGGYTF. The chain couples TRBV15 to TRBJ1-2; unclear D gene. Trimming shortened V by 0 bases and J by 8 bases, and 13 bases separated the two germline ends. Germline CDR1 and CDR2: LNHNV and YYDKDF (reference sequence). There are 14 residues in the CDR3. The variable domain in full, with the rest retrieved from reference TRBV15 and TRBJ1-2, is DAMVIQNPRYQVTQFGKPVTLSCSQTLNHNVMYWYQQKSSQAPKLLFHYYDKDFNNEADTPDNFQSRRPNTSFCFLDIRSPGLGDTAMYLCATSRDAAAGGYTFGSGTRLTVV.